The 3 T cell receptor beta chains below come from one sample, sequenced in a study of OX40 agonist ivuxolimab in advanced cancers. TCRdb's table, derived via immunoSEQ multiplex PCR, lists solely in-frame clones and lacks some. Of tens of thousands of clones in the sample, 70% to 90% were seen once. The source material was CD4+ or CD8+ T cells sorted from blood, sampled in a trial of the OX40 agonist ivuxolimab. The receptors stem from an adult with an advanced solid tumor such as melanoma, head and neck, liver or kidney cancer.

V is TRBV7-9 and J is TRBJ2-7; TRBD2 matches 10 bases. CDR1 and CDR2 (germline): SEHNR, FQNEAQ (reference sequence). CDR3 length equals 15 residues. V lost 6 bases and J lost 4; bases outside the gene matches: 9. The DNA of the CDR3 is TGTGCCAGCAGTCAGACTAGCGGGTATGAATACGAGCAGTACGTC. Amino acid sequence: CASSQTSGYEYEQYV.

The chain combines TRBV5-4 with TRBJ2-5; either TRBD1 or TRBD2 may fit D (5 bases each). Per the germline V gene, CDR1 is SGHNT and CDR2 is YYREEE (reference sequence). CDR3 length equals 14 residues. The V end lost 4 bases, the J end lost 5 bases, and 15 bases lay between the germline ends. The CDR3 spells CASSKPGAGETQYF. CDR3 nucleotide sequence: TGTGCCAGCAGCAAACCCGGGGCTGGGGAGACCCAGTACTTC.

The chain's CDR3 is CASSFYGQPQHF. CDR3 sequence (DNA): TGTGCCAGTAGTTTTTACGGTCAGCCCCAGCATTTT. The J gene is TRBJ1-5, the V gene TRBV19; D remains ambiguous. The CDR3 loop spans 12 amino acids. In germline, CDR1 is LNHDA, CDR2 SQIVND (reference sequence). With 5 bases removed from V and 6 bases from J, the gap between germline ends came to 8 bases.